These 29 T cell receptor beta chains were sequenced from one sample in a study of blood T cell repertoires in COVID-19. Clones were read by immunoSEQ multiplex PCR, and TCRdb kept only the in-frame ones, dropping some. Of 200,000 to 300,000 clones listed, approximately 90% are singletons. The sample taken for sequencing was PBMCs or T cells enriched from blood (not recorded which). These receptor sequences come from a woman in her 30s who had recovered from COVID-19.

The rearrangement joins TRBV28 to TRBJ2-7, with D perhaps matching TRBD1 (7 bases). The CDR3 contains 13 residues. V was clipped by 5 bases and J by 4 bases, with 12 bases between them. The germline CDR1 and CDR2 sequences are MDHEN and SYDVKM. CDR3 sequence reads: CASSPGGIYEQYF. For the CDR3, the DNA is TGTGCCAGCAGTCCAGGGGGGATATACGAGCAGTACTTC.

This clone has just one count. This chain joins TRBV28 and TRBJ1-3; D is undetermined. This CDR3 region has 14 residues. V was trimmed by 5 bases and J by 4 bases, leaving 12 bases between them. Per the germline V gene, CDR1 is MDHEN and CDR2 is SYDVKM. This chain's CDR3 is CASSTSGQGNTIYF. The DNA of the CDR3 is TGTGCCAGCAGTACCTCCGGTCAAGGAAACACCATATATTTT.

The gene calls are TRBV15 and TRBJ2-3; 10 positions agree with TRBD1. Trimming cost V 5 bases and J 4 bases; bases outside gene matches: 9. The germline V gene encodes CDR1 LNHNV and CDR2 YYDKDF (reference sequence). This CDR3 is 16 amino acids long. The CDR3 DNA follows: TGTGCCACCAGCTCCTCGGACAGGGGGATGGCAGATACGCAGTATTTT. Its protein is CATSSSDRGMADTQYF.

The CDR3 reads CASSLDRGGYGYTF. CDR3 sequence (DNA): TGTGCCAGCAGCTTAGACAGAGGGGGCTATGGCTACACCTTC. This sequence joins TRBV7-8 and TRBJ1-2; a weak D match, TRBD1 (6 bases). Germline CDR1 SGHVS, CDR2 FQNEAQ. The CDR3 consists of 14 residues. V was pared by 1 base and J by 4 bases, with 10 bases between.

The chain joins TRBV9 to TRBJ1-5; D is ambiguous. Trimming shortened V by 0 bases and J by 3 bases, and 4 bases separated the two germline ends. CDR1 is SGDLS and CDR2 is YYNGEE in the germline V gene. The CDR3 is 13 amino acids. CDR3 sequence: CASSVDNNQPQHF. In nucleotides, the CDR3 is TGTGCCAGCAGCGTAGATAACAATCAGCCCCAGCATTTT.

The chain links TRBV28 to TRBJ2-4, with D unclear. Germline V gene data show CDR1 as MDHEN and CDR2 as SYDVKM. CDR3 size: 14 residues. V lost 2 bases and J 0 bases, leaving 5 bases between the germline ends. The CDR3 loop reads CASSLALAKNIQYF. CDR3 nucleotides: TGTGCCAGCAGTTTAGCACTAGCCAAAAACATTCAGTACTTC.

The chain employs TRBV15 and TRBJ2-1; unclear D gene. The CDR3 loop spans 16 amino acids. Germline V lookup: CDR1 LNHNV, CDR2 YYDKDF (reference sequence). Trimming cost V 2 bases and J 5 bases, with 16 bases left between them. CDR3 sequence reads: CATSRKRLVIDNEQFF. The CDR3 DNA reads TGTGCCACCAGCAGAAAACGTCTAGTCATCGACAATGAGCAGTTCTTC. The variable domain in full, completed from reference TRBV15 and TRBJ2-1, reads DAMVIQNPRYQVTQFGKPVTLSCSQTLNHNVMYWYQQKSSQAPKLLFHYYDKDFNNEADTPDNFQSRRPNTSFCFLDIRSPGLGDTAMYLCATSRKRLVIDNEQFFGPGTRLTVL.

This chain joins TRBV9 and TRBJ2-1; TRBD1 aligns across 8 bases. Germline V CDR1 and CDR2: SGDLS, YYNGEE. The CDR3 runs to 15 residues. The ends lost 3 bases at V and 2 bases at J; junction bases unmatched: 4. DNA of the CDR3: TGTGCCAGCAGCGCCGGACAGGGTCCCTACAATGAGCAGTTCTTC. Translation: CASSAGQGPYNEQFF. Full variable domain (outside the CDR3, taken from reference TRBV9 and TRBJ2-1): DSGVTQTPKHLITATGQRVTLRCSPRSGDLSVYWYQQSLDQGLQFLIQYYNGEERAKGNILERFSAQQFPDLHSELNLSSLELGDSALYFCASSAGQGPYNEQFFGPGTRLTVL.

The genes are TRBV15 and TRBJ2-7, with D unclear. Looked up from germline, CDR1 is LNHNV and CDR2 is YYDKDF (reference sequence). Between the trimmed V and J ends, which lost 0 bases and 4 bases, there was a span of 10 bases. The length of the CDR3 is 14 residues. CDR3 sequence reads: CATSREQVSYEQYF. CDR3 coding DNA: TGTGCCACCAGCAGAGAGCAGGTATCGTACGAGCAGTACTTC.

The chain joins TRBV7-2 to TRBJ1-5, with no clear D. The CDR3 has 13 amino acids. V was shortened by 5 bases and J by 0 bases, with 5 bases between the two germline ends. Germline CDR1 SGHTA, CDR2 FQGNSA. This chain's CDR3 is CASSRYSNQPQHF. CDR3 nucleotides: TGTGCCAGCAGCCGTTATAGCAATCAGCCCCAGCATTTT.

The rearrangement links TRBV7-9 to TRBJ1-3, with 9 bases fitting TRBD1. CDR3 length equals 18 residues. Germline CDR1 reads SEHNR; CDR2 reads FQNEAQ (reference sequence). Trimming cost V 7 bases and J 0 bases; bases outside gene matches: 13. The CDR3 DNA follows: TGTGCCAGCAAGGACAGGGGACCAAGTACCCTCTCTGGAAACACCATATATTTT. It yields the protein CASKDRGPSTLSGNTIYF.

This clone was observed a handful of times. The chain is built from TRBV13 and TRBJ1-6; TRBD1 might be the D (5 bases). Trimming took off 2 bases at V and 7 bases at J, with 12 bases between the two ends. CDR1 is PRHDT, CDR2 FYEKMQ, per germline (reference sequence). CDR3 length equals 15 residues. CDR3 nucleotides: TGTGCCAGCAGCTTATTCCGGGCAGGGAATTCACCCCTCCACTTT. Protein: CASSLFRAGNSPLHF.

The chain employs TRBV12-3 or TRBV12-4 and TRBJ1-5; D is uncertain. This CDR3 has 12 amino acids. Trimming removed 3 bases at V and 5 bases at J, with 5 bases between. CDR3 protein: CASSLRDQPQHF. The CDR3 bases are TGTGCCAGCAGTTTGAGGGATCAGCCCCAGCATTTT.

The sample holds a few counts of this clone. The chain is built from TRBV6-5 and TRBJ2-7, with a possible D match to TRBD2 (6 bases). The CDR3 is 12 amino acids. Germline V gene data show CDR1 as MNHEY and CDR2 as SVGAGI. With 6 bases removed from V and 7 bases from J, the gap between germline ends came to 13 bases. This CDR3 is CASRRLRGEQYF. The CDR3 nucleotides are TGTGCCAGCAGAAGACTGCGGGGTGAGCAGTACTTC.

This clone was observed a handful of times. CDR3 nucleotides: TGTGCCAGCAGCGTAGGGCAGGGGGCCCTCTACGAGCAGTACTTC. This codes for CASSVGQGALYEQYF. The V and J genes are TRBV9 and TRBJ2-7; 8 positions agree with TRBD1. J lost 3 bases, V lost 0 bases, and 5 bases had no gene match. The germline V gene has CDR1 SGDLS and CDR2 YYNGEE. The CDR3 has 15 amino acids.

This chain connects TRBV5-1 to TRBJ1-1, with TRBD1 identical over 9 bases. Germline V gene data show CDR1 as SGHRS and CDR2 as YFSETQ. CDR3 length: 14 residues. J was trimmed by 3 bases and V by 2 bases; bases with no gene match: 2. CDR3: CASSFRDRDTEAFF. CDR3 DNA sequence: TGCGCCAGCAGCTTCCGGGACAGGGACACTGAAGCTTTCTTT. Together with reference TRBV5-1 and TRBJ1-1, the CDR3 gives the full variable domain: KAGVTQTPRYLIKTRGQQVTLSCSPISGHRSVSWYQQTPGQGLQFLFEYFSETQRNKGNFPGRFSGRQFSNSRSEMNVSTLELGDSALYLCASSFRDRDTEAFFGQGTRLTVV.

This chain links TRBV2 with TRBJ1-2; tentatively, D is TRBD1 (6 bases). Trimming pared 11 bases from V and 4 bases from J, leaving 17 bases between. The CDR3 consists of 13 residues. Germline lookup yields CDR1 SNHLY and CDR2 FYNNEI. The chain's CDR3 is CAGTDSFFYGYTF. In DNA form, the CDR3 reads TGTGCCGGTACGGACAGTTTTTTCTATGGCTACACCTTC.

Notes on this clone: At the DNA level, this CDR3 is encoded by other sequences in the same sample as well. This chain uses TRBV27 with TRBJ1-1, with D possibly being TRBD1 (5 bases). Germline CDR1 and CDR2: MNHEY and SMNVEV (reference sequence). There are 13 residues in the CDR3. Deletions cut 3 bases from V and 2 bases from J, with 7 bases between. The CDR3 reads CASSLQGNTEAFF. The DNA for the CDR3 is TGTGCCAGCAGTTTGCAGGGTAACACTGAAGCTTTCTTT.

The CDR3 loop reads CASSRNLAGGYEQYF. The CDR3, as DNA: TGTGCCAGTAGTAGAAATCTAGCGGGAGGCTACGAGCAGTACTTC. This chain uses TRBV19 with TRBJ2-7; TRBD2 agrees at 11 bases. The CDR3 contains 15 residues. CDR1 LNHDA and CDR2 SQIVND come from the germline V gene (reference sequence). Germline trimming cut 4 bases from V and 3 bases from J; bases unmatched to any gene: 5.

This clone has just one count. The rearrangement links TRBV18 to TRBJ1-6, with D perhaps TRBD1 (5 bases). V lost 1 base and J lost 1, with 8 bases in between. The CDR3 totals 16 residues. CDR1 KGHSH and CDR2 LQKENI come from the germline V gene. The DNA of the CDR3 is TGTGCCAGCTCACCACAGGGGTTTTCCTATAATTCACCCCTCCACTTT. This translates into CASSPQGFSYNSPLHF.

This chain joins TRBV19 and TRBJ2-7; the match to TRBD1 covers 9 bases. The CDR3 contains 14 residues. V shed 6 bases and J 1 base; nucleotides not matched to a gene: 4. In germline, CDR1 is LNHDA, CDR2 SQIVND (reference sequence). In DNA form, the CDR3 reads TGTGCCAGTAGGAAGGACAGGGGTTCCTACGAGCAGTACTTC. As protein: CASRKDRGSYEQYF.

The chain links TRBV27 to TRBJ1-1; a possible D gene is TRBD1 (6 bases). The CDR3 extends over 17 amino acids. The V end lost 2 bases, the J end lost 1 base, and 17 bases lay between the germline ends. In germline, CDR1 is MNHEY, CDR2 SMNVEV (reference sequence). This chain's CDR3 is CASSLKLTGPKNTEAFF. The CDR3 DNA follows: TGTGCCAGCAGTTTAAAACTTACAGGGCCCAAGAACACTGAAGCTTTCTTT.

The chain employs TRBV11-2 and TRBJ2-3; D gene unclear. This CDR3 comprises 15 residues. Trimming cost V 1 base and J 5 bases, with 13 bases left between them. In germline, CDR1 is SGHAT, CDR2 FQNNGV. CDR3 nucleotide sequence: TGTGCCAGCAGCTTAGGGCTCTCGCCGGGAGATACGCAGTATTTT. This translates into CASSLGLSPGDTQYF.

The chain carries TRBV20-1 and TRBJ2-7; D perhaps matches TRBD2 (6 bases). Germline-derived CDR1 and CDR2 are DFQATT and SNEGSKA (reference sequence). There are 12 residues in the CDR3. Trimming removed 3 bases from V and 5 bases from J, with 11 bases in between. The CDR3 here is CSASLAPHEQYF. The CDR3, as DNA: TGCAGTGCTAGTCTAGCGCCCCACGAGCAGTACTTC.

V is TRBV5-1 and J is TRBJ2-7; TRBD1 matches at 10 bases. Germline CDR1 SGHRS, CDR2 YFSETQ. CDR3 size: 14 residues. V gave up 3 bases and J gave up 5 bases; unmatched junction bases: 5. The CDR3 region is CASSWRTGGDEQYF. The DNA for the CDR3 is TGCGCCAGCAGCTGGAGGACAGGGGGGGACGAGCAGTACTTC.

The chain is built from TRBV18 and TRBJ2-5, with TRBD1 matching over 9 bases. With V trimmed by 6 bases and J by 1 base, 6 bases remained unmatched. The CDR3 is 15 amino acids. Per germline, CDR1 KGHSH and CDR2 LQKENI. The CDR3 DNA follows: TGTGCCAGCTCGCCGGGACAGGGAGGCCAAGAGACCCAGTACTTC. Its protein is CASSPGQGGQETQYF.

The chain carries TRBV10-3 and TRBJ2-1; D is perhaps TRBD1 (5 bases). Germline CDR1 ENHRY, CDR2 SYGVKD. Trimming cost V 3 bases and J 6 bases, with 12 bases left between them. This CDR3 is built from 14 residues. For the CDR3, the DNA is TGTGCCATCAGTGAATGGCAGGGAAGCAATGAGCAGTTCTTC. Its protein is CAISEWQGSNEQFF.

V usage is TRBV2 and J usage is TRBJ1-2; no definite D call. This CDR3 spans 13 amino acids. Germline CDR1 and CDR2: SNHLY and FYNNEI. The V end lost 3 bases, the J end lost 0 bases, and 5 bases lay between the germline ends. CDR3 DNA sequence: TGTGCCAGCAGTGAGGGCTCTAACTATGGCTACACCTTC. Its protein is CASSEGSNYGYTF. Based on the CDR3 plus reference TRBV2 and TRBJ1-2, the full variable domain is EPEVTQTPSHQVTQMGQEVILRCVPISNHLYFYWYRQILGQKVEFLVSFYNNEISEKSEIFDDQFSVERPDGSNFTLKIRSTKLEDSAMYFCASSEGSNYGYTFGSGTRLTVV.

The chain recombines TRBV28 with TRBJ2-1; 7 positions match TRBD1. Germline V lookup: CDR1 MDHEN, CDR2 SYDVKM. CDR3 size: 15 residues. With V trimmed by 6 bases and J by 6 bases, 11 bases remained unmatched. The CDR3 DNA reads TGTGCCAGCAGACAATCAGGGGGTAGGGGCAATGAGCAGTTCTTC. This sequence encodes CASRQSGGRGNEQFF. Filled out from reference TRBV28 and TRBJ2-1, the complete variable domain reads DVKVTQSSRYLVKRTGEKVFLECVQDMDHENMFWYRQDPGLGLRLIYFSYDVKMKEKGDIPEGYSVSREKKERFSLILESASTNQTSMYLCASRQSGGRGNEQFFGPGTRLTVL.